This T cell receptor (beta chain) came from a study of radiotherapy plus CTLA-4 blockade in lung cancer. At the level of the study: Disease control was seen in about 30% of patients, objective responses in 15% to 20%.

This table comes from immunoSEQ multiplex PCR, and its TCRdb copy is limited to in-frame clones, with some not included. This sample has tens of thousands of clones; almost 80% occur once, and the top ten carry roughly 7.4%. Study conclusions and caveats: Tumor-origin TCR clones grew in blood after radiotherapy plus ipilimumab. Reports state that early shifts in blood T cell clones, with interferon-beta, best predicted response.

Comment on this clone: What it binds is unknown.

CDR3 length equals 16 residues. Participants had chemo-refractory metastatic non-small-cell lung cancer and were treated with focal radiation plus ipilimumab CTLA-4 blockade. This sample comprised peripheral blood, obtained from a patient treated with radiotherapy plus ipilimumab. The V gene is TRBV21-1, the J gene TRBJ1-6; the table's D call TRBD1 went unverified against the DNA. TRBV21-1 is a recognized pseudogene. This TCR came from a human donor with non-small cell lung cancer who had stable disease on radiotherapy plus ipilimumab. Written as DNA, the CDR3 is TGTGCCAGCAGCAAAGACCAGGGGGCAAAAATTTCACCCCTCCACTTT. Protein: CASSKDQGAKISPLHF.